The subject of this entry is one TCR beta chain. The antigen this receptor binds is unknown. Base qualities are not at hand, and no much larger clone is one base apart. Receptors were amplified or captured by the immunoSEQ multiplex PCR assay. What TCRdb holds here is the immuneACCESS table cut down to in-frame rearrangements. Part of the clones is not present; checked against another copy, under half of the missing clones reflect an unresolved V gene, and the others are unexplained. The sample table holds around 80,000 clones, of which over 75% were seen once. Of the sample, approximately 5.1% is held by the ten largest clones. This record belongs to a study of control samples from healthy donors and cancer patients (dated by TCRdb to the early 2020s). There are 14 amino acids in the CDR3, from cysteine to phenylalanine inclusive. Here the CDR3 DNA is all that survives: 42 bases in frame from base 1. CDR1 and CDR2 are drawn from the germline V gene: MGHRA, YSYEKL. V and J are truncated by 1 base and 2 bases respectively, leaving an intervening sequence of 7 bases.

Sequences were obtained from blood. The sequence was obtained from a woman aged 45-59 years in good health. Rearrangement joined TRBV4-1 to TRBJ2-3; a confident D gene designation cannot be given. For the CDR3, the sequence is CASSQAPTTDTQYF. The DNA sequence is TGCGCCAGCAGCCAAGCCCCTACCACAGATACGCAGTATTTT.